This T cell receptor (beta chain) was obtained from a study of CD8+ T cells in alopecia areata. Study-level background: Treatment with tofacitinib (6 to 18 months) was followed by 6 months off drug.

Only a few counts were recorded for this clone. Its specificity is not known. RNA was isolated and reverse transcribed to cDNA, the sequencing template. Repertoires were generated with immunoSEQ multiplex PCR, while TCRdb's copy carries only in-frame clones and drops some. The table lists 140,000 to 150,000 clones, around 51% of them singletons, with 0.8% to 1% in the top ten. Findings and caveats of the study: Sequence data from scalp samples additionally include resident alphabeta T cells of normal skin. For lesional scalp, especially alopecia totalis/universalis, clonality was higher than in normal scalp.

From alopecia areata patients, lesional scalp punch biopsies and peripheral blood were collected. The TCR originated in a human donor with alopecia areata. The starting material was CD4+ T cells sorted from blood, obtained at week 0.

CDR3 in amino acids: CASSIDGRSGTTQYF. In nucleotides, the CDR3 is TGTGCCAGTAGTATAGATGGGAGGTCCGGGACAACCCAGTACTTC. V is TRBV19 and J is TRBJ2-5; the D call may be TRBD1 or TRBD2 (6 bases each). CDR3 length: 15 residues. Germline V CDR1 and CDR2: LNHDA, SQIVND (reference sequence). Trimming stripped 0 bases from V and 8 bases from J, with 16 bases between.